Following are 8 T cell receptor beta chains from one sample sequenced in a study of beta chain features in type 1 diabetes. General observations from the study: People with Type 1 diabetes carried modestly yet significantly shorter TCRB CDR3s in all four CD4+ subsets.

Their antigen targets remain unknown. The investigators reverse transcribed all of the isolated RNA, so they sequenced expressed TCRB transcripts. Using immunoSEQ multiplex PCR, the repertoire was profiled, and TCRdb retains in-frame clones only, with some absent. The sample lists 230,000 or so clones, 16% occurring once. Sequencing was done on a sample of naive CD4+ T cells from blood. The receptor set was obtained from a man aged 30 to 39 with type 1 diabetes.

This clone was recorded a few times. V is TRBV7-2 and J is TRBJ2-4; possible D gene TRBD2, 6 bases. V was pared by 5 bases and J by 6 bases, with 8 bases between. This CDR3 contains 12 residues. Germline lookup yields CDR1 SGHTA and CDR2 FQGNSA. The CDR3 region has the DNA TGTGCCAGCAGCCTGGGGGGAAACATTCAGTACTTC. Translated, it gives CASSLGGNIQYF.

This clone turned up a few times. The chain couples TRBV9 to TRBJ2-1; D may correspond to TRBD1 or TRBD2 (5 bases each). The CDR3 is 12 amino acids. Germline CDR1 is SGDLS and CDR2 is YYNGEE. V was pared by 0 bases and J by 9 bases, with 7 bases between. The CDR3 sequence is CASSVVGTEQFF. The CDR3, as DNA: TGTGCCAGCAGCGTAGTGGGGACTGAGCAGTTCTTC.

This clone turned up a few times. The chain combines TRBV7-9 with TRBJ1-2; D perhaps matches TRBD1 (6 bases). CDR3 length: 13 residues. Trimming stripped 6 bases from V and 4 bases from J, with 12 bases between. Per the germline V gene, CDR1 is SEHNR and CDR2 is FQNEAQ (reference sequence). CDR3 nucleotides: TGTGCCAGCAGTCTCCAGGGGACCTATGGCTACACCTTC. This sequence encodes CASSLQGTYGYTF.

The chain couples TRBV5-1 to TRBJ2-7; 8 nucleotides line up with TRBD1. The CDR3 spans 15 residues. Germline V gene sequence: CDR1 SGHRS, CDR2 YFSETQ. Trimming removed 0 bases from V and 3 bases from J; junction bases left unmatched: 5. CDR3 sequence: CASSLEPGGVYEQYF. CDR3 sequence (DNA): TGCGCCAGCAGCTTGGAGCCAGGGGGCGTCTACGAGCAGTACTTC.

The V and J genes are TRBV6-5 and TRBJ1-2; perhaps TRBD1 as D (6 bases). Trimming shortened V by 2 bases and J by 6 bases, and 10 bases separated the two germline ends. Looked up from germline, CDR1 is MNHEY and CDR2 is SVGAGI. The CDR3 spans 13 residues. This CDR3 reads CASSYGTGHGYTF. CDR3 DNA sequence: TGTGCCAGCAGTTACGGAACAGGGCATGGCTACACCTTC.

The chain links TRBV7-9 to TRBJ2-6; 9 nucleotides agree with TRBD1. This CDR3 has 17 residues. Trimming took 6 bases from V and 2 from J; bases not matched to a gene: 8. Germline V gene data show CDR1 as SEHNR and CDR2 as FQNEAQ (reference sequence). CDR3 sequence reads: CASSPGQGKAGANVLTF. In nucleotides, the CDR3 is TGTGCCAGCAGTCCGGGACAGGGAAAGGCTGGGGCCAACGTCCTGACTTTC. Using reference TRBV7-9 and TRBJ2-6 for the parts outside the CDR3, the full variable domain is DTGVSQNPRHKITKRGQNVTFRCDPISEHNRLYWYRQTLGQGPEFLTYFQNEAQLEKSRLLSDRFSAERPKGSFSTLEIQRTEQGDSAMYLCASSPGQGKAGANVLTFGAGSRLTVL.

The chain combines TRBV9 with TRBJ1-1; tentatively, D is TRBD1 (6 bases). Trimming stripped 2 bases from V and 10 bases from J, with 21 bases between. In germline, CDR1 is SGDLS, CDR2 YYNGEE. This CDR3 has 15 residues. CDR3 DNA sequence: TGTGCCAGCAGCGTCGAAGCCGGGACACTCCTGCCAGCTTTCTTT. Its protein product is CASSVEAGTLLPAFF.

V and J are TRBV29-1 and TRBJ2-3; 10 bases agree with TRBD1. The CDR3 is 15 amino acids. The V gene's germline CDR1 is SQVTM and CDR2 ANQGSEA. V shed 4 bases, J shed 2 bases, and the junction held 6 bases outside the gene matches. CDR3 region: CSVVGDRGPTDTQYF. In nucleotides, the CDR3 is TGCAGCGTTGTGGGGGACAGGGGCCCCACAGATACGCAGTATTTT.